The TCR beta chain under discussion was sequenced for a study of blood T cell repertoires in COVID-19. Turning to the study itself: Acute and convalescent COVID-19 samples came from the United States, Italy and Spain. Nucleic acid was either cDNA or gDNA, and it came from T cells, B-cell-depleted T cells, or PBMCs.

The table lists this clone with a count of one. Per the authors' pipeline: Scientists estimated how many nucleated cells there were by amplifying reference gene primers. Sequenced by immunoSEQ multiplex PCR; TCRdb stores in-frame clones only, minus some. V, J and clone size are those of that table, while D and trimming were read from the DNA. The sample gives 200,000 to 300,000 clones, around 86% of which show up once; just over 3% is in the top ten. Trimming removed 2 bases from V and 3 bases from J; junction bases left unmatched: 7. The CDR3 sequence is 18 residues long. Looked up from germline, CDR1 is MGHDK and CDR2 is SYGVNS.

Sequenced: peripheral blood. The chain links TRBV25-1 to TRBJ2-6; 10 positions match TRBD2. The sequence came from a woman younger than 45 who had recovered from COVID-19. CDR3 DNA: TGTGCCAGCAGTGAAGCTAGCGGGGGACTGGGTGGGGCCAACGTCCTGACTTTC. Translated: CASSEASGGLGGANVLTF. Based on the CDR3 plus reference TRBV25-1 and TRBJ2-6, the full variable domain is EADIYQTPRYLVIGTGKKITLECSQTMGHDKMYWYQQDPGMELHLIHYSYGVNSTEKGDLSSESTVSRIRTEHFPLTLESARPSHTSQYLCASSEASGGLGGANVLTFGAGSRLTVL.